Detailed here is one T cell receptor (beta chain). Its antigen has not been determined. No per-base quality is available; no much larger clone lies one base away. Library creation used the immunoSEQ multiplex PCR assay. For the multiplex PCR, a mixture combining 60 forward primers for TCR Vbeta segments and 13 reverse primers for TCR Jbeta segments was used. A multiplex PCR assay on genomic DNA amplified the CDR3 region of rearranged TCR beta genes. The amplified TCR beta libraries were sequenced on the Illumina HiSeq System as 87-base-pair reads. The published analysis was carried out like this. A later analysis tallied 75 million to 95 million unique TCR beta chains across the 666 repertoires, and about 12 million of those chains were shared by two or more donors. Raw reads were error-corrected and collapsed into unique sequences with a nearest-neighbor algorithm that merged closely related sequences to remove PCR and sequencing errors. V, D and J gene segments were assigned by aligning CDR3 sequences to IMGT reference sequences. For a sequence to be retained, a match of at least six nucleotides to both a V gene segment and a J gene segment was required. A rearrangement counted as productive if the CDR3 had no stop codons and remained in frame with V and J, and every other rearrangement counted as non-productive. Following IMGT convention, CDR3 was defined as the stretch from the second conserved V-encoded cysteine up to the conserved J-encoded phenylalanine. Sequences without an unambiguous match to a single V gene segment were excluded from the earlier analysis of about 600 of the donors. An earlier analysis of several hundred of the donors called V segments functional above 56.7% productive rearrangements and segregating when the between-donor standard deviation exceeded 5%. A statistical classification framework was built to diagnose cytomegalovirus status from the catalog of TCR beta chain sequences. A later analysis assigned V and J genes by comparing TCR nucleotide sequences with IMGT/GENE-DB human TR gene sequences. In a later analysis, CDR3 sequences and most-parsimonious VDJ recombination scenarios were assigned using the TCRdist pipeline. A later analysis defined each TCR beta chain by its CDR3 amino acid sequence plus V-gene family, and excluded reads lacking a unique V-gene family. As a way to deal with suspected cross-contamination and a sequencing artifact, a later analysis dropped under 600 nucleotide sequences that were highly shared and had low generation probability. In a later analysis, a clonal expansion index was calculated for each public chain from normalized within-repertoire ranks of inferred template counts. In a later analysis, generation probabilities were computed using a VDJ recombination model fitted to out-of-frame rearrangements, and the results were checked against IGoR. In a later analysis, TCR-TCR, TCR-HLA and TCR-CMV co-occurrence was scored with hypergeometric tests, and a repertoire-size bias correction was applied to TCR pairs. In a later analysis, false discovery rates were estimated by permuting HLA or CMV assignments 20 times. In a later analysis, co-occurring TCRs were grouped using DBSCAN, with TCRdist sequence similarity added in when clustering inside HLA-allele-positive subsets. Repertoires with fewer than 30,000 or more than 120,000 public chains were left out of co-occurrence clustering, as were a handful of repertoires with anomalous nucleotide sharing. Drawn from immuneACCESS, this table holds only the in-frame rearrangements with V and J called that TCRdb kept. Clones are partly lost; checked studies trace under half to an unresolved V gene and leave the rest unexplained. From that table come the V and J calls and clone size; the DNA was used to work out D and trimming. In this sample the table shows 150,000 or so clones, 77% of which occur a single time. The ten largest clonotypes hold around 1.6% of the sample.

The cohort was made up of 666 healthy bone marrow donors. All cohort members were sampled while nominally healthy, although unrecorded immune exposures were likely present. The donor was CMV seronegative and was included in the group of hundreds of seronegative cohort members. Every donor gave a peripheral blood sample, and the peripheral blood mononuclear cells from that sample were used for TCR beta sequencing. Genomic DNA extraction from the blood cell samples was performed with the Qiagen DNeasy Blood Extraction Kit. The data stem from a study of cytomegalovirus exposure and HLA in healthy donors (dated by TCRdb to about 2017). Regarding the study in general: An earlier analysis of 550 to 700 of the donors reported 250 to 300 Gb of sequence data and some 100 million unique TCR beta sequences from some 180 million T cells. Among roughly 400 genotyped donors of the cohort, an average of about 240,000 unique TCR beta nucleotide sequences were sequenced per donor, roughly 20% of them non-productive. Five DR-DQ haplotypes were treated as single units for association and clustering because of strong linkage in the cohort. About 280 gigabases of sequencing data and around 90 million unique TCR sequences made up an early release that covered under 750 HLA-typed donors. Alongside the repertoire data, information on donor age, sex, ethnicity and CMV serostatus was compiled. In an earlier analysis of 587 of the donors, high-throughput TCR beta sequencing was used to judge whether each TCR beta V gene segment behaved as functional or pseudogenic. Of the roughly 400 genotyped donors, 70% to 90% were placed in the genetic ancestry cluster associated with self-reported Caucasian donors. The number of donors typed differed by locus, with about 629-640 for A, B, C, DRB1 and DQB1, over 500 for DQA1, 600 to 610 for DPA1, and about 450 for DPB1. The study aimed to test whether signatures of past pathogen exposure could be identified by cataloging public T cell receptors. A later genetic analysis took genome-wide SNP genotypes for 398 of the 666 donors and used that subset as a discovery cohort. Along with the roughly 610-subject first cohort, a separate validation cohort of over a hundred different subjects was used. The study profiled the T cell repertoires of 550 to 700 subjects by immunosequencing and related them to cytomegalovirus serostatus. Every repertoire in the discovery cohort had been generated on one and the same sequencing platform. HLA typing included class I and class II loci at four-digit resolution. A later analysis re-examined previously published TCR beta repertoires from around 670 donors and added high-resolution HLA genotyping to investigate patterns of TCR occurrence. The study combined high-throughput TCR immunosequencing, statistical association of individual TCRs with disease status, and machine learning to predict cytomegalovirus infection status. The later analysis used no new phenotypic data to find candidate immune exposures, relying instead on TCR beta sequences and their occurrence across donors. What the research found in general, with its limitations: A later analysis reported that several top co-occurrence clusters appeared linked to parvovirus B19, influenza, CMV and Epstein-Barr virus. The study gave a list of 150 to 200 TCR beta chains associated with cytomegalovirus. A further reported finding was that TCR beta sequences accurately predicted the HLA-A and HLA-B alleles for most subjects in the first cohort. A later analysis found that most CMV-associated TCR beta chains appeared HLA-restricted, with HLA associations seemingly driven largely by CMV exposure. This cohort had only TCR beta chains sequenced, and the lack of alpha or paired-chain data limited which features could be detected. Strong co-occurrence of HLA alleles, especially DR and DQ, made assigning TCR associations to individual alleles difficult. Most TCR sequences were observed very rarely across donors, whereas some public TCRs were present in many individuals. A cluster of highly shared sequence variants was judged likely to be a technical artifact of the sequencing pipeline. The presence/absence analyses assumed that sequencing depth was roughly uniform across donors, and that assumption may not be true. A later analysis associated about 17,000 TCR beta sequences with specific HLA alleles at a false discovery rate of 0.05. It was suggested by the authors that the approach could potentially be generalized to other disease states and immunological phenotypes. For the cohort, immune exposure information was limited to CMV serostatus. A later analysis found that TCR association rates varied across HLA loci, with DRB1 alleles showing the most associated TCRs and HLA-C alleles the fewest. In vitro tests confirmed that a few of the cytomegalovirus-associated TCR beta chains recognize cytomegalovirus antigens. Because HLA typing was unavailable for some donors at each locus, only the typed subset was used in association tests. An earlier analysis of approximately 500 of the donors showed that most TCR beta V segments appeared in productive rearrangements either about 87% or about 30% of the time, which broadly matched IMGT annotations. In a later analysis, HLA-associated TCR beta chains were found to be more clonally expanded and to have lower generation probabilities than equally common non-associated chains. A later genetic analysis associated a missense DCLRE1C variant with V-gene and J-gene trimming of TCR beta chains, and an independent cohort replicated the association. According to a later genetic analysis, donors in an Asian-associated ancestry cluster had fewer N-insertions in productive TCRs than the roughly 660-donor mean. In both the original and validation cohorts, the classifier was reported to diagnose cytomegalovirus status with high specificity and sensitivity. Over 15 rarely observed V segments, including chromosome 9 orphons, were excluded from the earlier analysis of some 590 of the donors because counts were too low. Linkage disequilibrium might explain the correlated functional status among segregating V segments, but an unknown experimental factor could not be excluded.

The sequence was obtained from a female donor in good health and CMV-seronegative. The sequenced sample was PBMCs.

In nucleotide form, the sequence is TGTGCCAGCAGCCAAGTTGGCCTAGCGGGAGAATCATACGAGCAGTACTTC. The translation is CASSQVGLAGESYEQYF. The chain links TRBV4-2 with TRBJ2-7; TRBD2 agrees with 10 junctional bases. Reading the germline V gene gives CDR1 LGHNA and CDR2 YNFKEQ. Trimming removed 1 base from V and 4 bases from J; the gene matches leave 10 bases unexplained. The CDR3 spans 17 residues, from the cysteine through the phenylalanine. Of the read, only the CDR3 DNA is kept; its 51 bases are in frame from base 1.